This entry concerns a single TCR beta chain. What it binds is not known. The sample comes from a study of T cell responses to AZD1222 COVID-19 vaccine. V dropped 3 bases and J dropped 3; count of bases not matched to a gene: 4. In germline, CDR1 is MDHEN, CDR2 SYDVKM. The CDR3 is made up of 14 amino acids. Repertoires were generated with immunoSEQ multiplex PCR, while TCRdb's copy carries only in-frame clones and drops some. This sample has 95,000 or so clones, with roughly nine tenths found just once. Findings of the study overall: Spike-specific TCR breadth and depth both grew after two AZD1222 doses. Reportedly, close to half of spike-specific TCRs are directed against unmutated variant regions. Mostly white British, mostly female donors; authors suggested clonal diversity may be underestimated.

Material: peripheral blood, obtained on day 0 of AZD1222 vaccination. This receptor was obtained from an adult in good health. This chain connects TRBV28 to TRBJ1-1; 7 bases match TRBD1. This CDR3 is CASSLAGGHTEAFF. In nucleotides, the CDR3 is TGTGCCAGCAGTTTGGCAGGGGGGCACACTGAAGCTTTCTTT. The full variable domain, completed using reference TRBV28 and TRBJ1-1, is DVKVTQSSRYLVKRTGEKVFLECVQDMDHENMFWYRQDPGLGLRLIYFSYDVKMKEKGDIPEGYSVSREKKERFSLILESASTNQTSMYLCASSLAGGHTEAFFGQGTRLTVV.